Shown below are 8 T cell receptor beta chains from a single sample sequenced in a study of blood T cell repertoires in COVID-19. The data were produced by immunoSEQ multiplex PCR, yet TCRdb's version contains in-frame clones alone and is incomplete. The data hold about 130,000 clones, with roughly four fifths observed a single time. The specimen was PBMCs or T cells enriched from blood (not recorded which). The receptors originated from a young man who had recovered from COVID-19.

The chain recombines TRBV18 with TRBJ1-1; TRBD1 might be the D (6 bases). The V end lost 7 bases, the J end lost 2 bases, and 11 bases lay between the germline ends. There are 13 residues in the CDR3. CDR1 and CDR2 from the germline V gene are KGHSH and LQKENI. The CDR3 is CASLRTVNTEAFF. Here the CDR3 DNA reads TGTGCCAGCTTAAGGACAGTCAACACTGAAGCTTTCTTT. Full variable domain (remainder filled in from reference TRBV18 and TRBJ1-1): NAGVMQNPRHLVRRRGQEARLRCSPMKGHSHVYWYRQLPEEGLKFMVYLQKENIIDESGMPKERFSAEFPKEGPSILRIQQVVRGDSAAYFCASLRTVNTEAFFGQGTRLTVV.

The rearrangement links TRBV5-1 to TRBJ1-3; tentatively, D is TRBD1 (6 bases). V was cut by 5 bases and J by 0 bases, with 12 bases left in between. The CDR3 has 15 residues. Germline CDR1 reads SGHRS; CDR2 reads YFSETQ. The CDR3 bases are TGCGCCAGCAGAGACCAGGGGACCTCTGGAAACACCATATATTTT. Translated, it gives CASRDQGTSGNTIYF.

The chain is built from TRBV24-1 and TRBJ1-2; weak D call: TRBD1 (6 bases). The germline V gene encodes CDR1 KGHDR and CDR2 SFDVKD. The CDR3 contains 15 residues. V lost 2 bases to trimming and J lost 4 bases, with 13 bases between them. The DNA of the CDR3 is TGTGCCACCAGTGATTCCGACCGGGACACCTATGGCTACACCTTC. This gives the protein CATSDSDRDTYGYTF.

The chain joins TRBV6-5 to TRBJ2-7, with 10 bases identical to TRBD1. Germline V gene data show CDR1 as MNHEY and CDR2 as SVGAGI. V lost 6 bases, J lost 2 bases, and 7 bases stayed unmatched. The CDR3 runs 15 residues. The CDR3 nucleotides read TGTGCCAGCAGACCCGGGACAGGGGCTCCCTACGAGCAGTACTTC. It is translated as CASRPGTGAPYEQYF.

The chain uses TRBV19 and TRBJ1-3; no reliable D call. Germline V lookup: CDR1 LNHDA, CDR2 SQIVND (reference sequence). The CDR3 is made up of 13 amino acids. V was trimmed by 6 bases and J by 2 bases, leaving 8 bases between them. The CDR3 loop reads CASRQSAGNTIYF. CDR3 bases: TGTGCCAGTAGACAGTCAGCTGGAAACACCATATATTTT. The whole variable domain, filled in from reference TRBV19 and TRBJ1-3, reads DGGITQSPKYLFRKEGQNVTLSCEQNLNHDAMYWYRQDPGQGLRLIYYSQIVNDFQKGDIAEGYSVSREKKESFPLTVTSAQKNPTAFYLCASRQSAGNTIYFGEGSWLTVV.

A single count supports this clone. This chain joins TRBV5-8 and TRBJ1-4, with D perhaps matching TRBD1 (5 bases). CDR3 length: 16 amino acids. Trimming removed 0 bases from V and 7 bases from J, with 16 bases in between. Germline assignment: CDR1 SGHTS and CDR2 YDEGEE. The CDR3 sequence is CASSLAGSVRGEKLFF. CDR3 in DNA: TGTGCCAGCAGCTTGGCCGGATCCGTAAGGGGTGAAAAACTGTTTTTT.

The chain links TRBV19 to TRBJ2-1, with 8 bases aligning to TRBD1. Germline V CDR1 and CDR2: LNHDA, SQIVND (reference sequence). The trim removed 5 bases at V and 7 bases at J, leaving 7 bases unmatched. The CDR3 is made up of 14 amino acids. As DNA, the CDR3 is TGTGCCAGTAGTCCTCGGACAGGGAGAAATGAGCAGTTCTTC. Translated: CASSPRTGRNEQFF.

This chain links TRBV7-9 with TRBJ1-6, with a weak D call TRBD1 (5 bases). In germline, CDR1 is SEHNR, CDR2 FQNEAQ (reference sequence). The V gene lost 3 bases and the J gene lost 0 bases, with 12 bases spanning the gap. This CDR3 contains 17 residues. CDR3 in amino acids: CASSLGGTSSYNSPLHF. The CDR3 DNA reads TGTGCCAGCAGCTTGGGGGGAACGAGCTCCTATAATTCACCCCTCCACTTT.